Below are 9 T cell receptor beta chains sequenced from a single sample in a study of T-cell memory formation after mild COVID-19. TCRdb reanalysed the 5' RACE reads using MiXCR and keeps one entry per CDR3 protein. The table includes about 320,000 distinct CDR3 sequences, around an eighth detected once. The sample comprised PBMCs or a T cell subset sorted from them (not recorded which). These receptor sequences come from a man aged 18-30 years who had mild COVID-19 (a few samples of this study predate the infection). Cell type and time point are not known.

The chain joins TRBV20-1 to TRBJ1-1, with 7 nucleotides matching TRBD1. Germline trimming cut 6 bases from V and 2 bases from J; bases unmatched to any gene: 15. The CDR3 covers 16 residues. CDR1 and CDR2 from the germline V gene are DFQATT and SNEGSKA (reference sequence). Here the CDR3 DNA reads TGCAGTGCGTTCACGACAGGGAAGATCCTAAACACTGAAGCTTTCTTT. This gives the protein CSAFTTGKILNTEAFF.

The genes are TRBV6-2 or TRBV6-3 and TRBJ2-7; D is perhaps TRBD1 (6 bases). Looked up from germline, CDR1 is MNHEY and CDR2 is SVGEGT. The CDR3 sequence is 16 residues long. Trimming removed 5 bases from V and 0 bases from J, with 17 bases in between. The CDR3 DNA reads as TGTGCCAGCAGTAAAGACGGACAGTTCGCCTCCTACGAGCAGTACTTC. It encodes CASSKDGQFASYEQYF.

This clonotype was detected ten times or more. V gene TRBV4-3 combines with J gene TRBJ2-2; possibly TRBD2 for D (5 bases). Germline CDR1 and CDR2: LGHNA and YSLEER. The CDR3 loop spans 17 amino acids. The ends were cut back, 0 bases at V and 5 bases at J, with 16 bases in the middle. The CDR3 DNA follows: TGCGCCAGCAGCCAAGATCCGGCGGGTATAGAGACCGGGGAGCTGTTTTTT. This translates into CASSQDPAGIETGELFF.

The chain has TRBV7-2 and TRBJ2-2, with D possibly called TRBD1 or TRBD2 (6 bases each). V was cut by 3 bases and J by 0 bases, with 11 bases left in between. The CDR3 consists of 16 residues. Germline loops: CDR1 SGHTA, CDR2 FQGNSA. The CDR3 sequence: CASSFGGPANTGELFF. The CDR3 region has the DNA TGTGCCAGCAGCTTTGGGGGGCCCGCGAACACCGGGGAGCTGTTTTTT.

The chain recombines TRBV7-9 with TRBJ1-2, with 8 positions matching TRBD1. Looked up from germline, CDR1 is SEHNR and CDR2 is FQNEAQ (reference sequence). V gave up 4 bases and J gave up 7 bases; unmatched junction bases: 5. The CDR3 has 13 residues. CDR3 residues: CASSSLTGAGYTF. The CDR3 nucleotides read TGTGCCAGCAGCTCTTTGACAGGGGCTGGCTACACCTTC.

There are a few counts of this clonotype. J is TRBJ2-3 and V is TRBV7-6; 7 bases are a match to TRBD1. The CDR3 runs to 16 residues. Germline trimming cut 5 bases from V and 6 bases from J; bases unmatched to any gene: 14. In germline, CDR1 is SGHVS, CDR2 FNYEAQ. CDR3 amino acids: CASSPGTVTNGDTQYF. The CDR3 coding sequence is TGTGCCAGCAGCCCTGGGACAGTTACAAACGGGGATACGCAGTATTTT.

This chain links TRBV28 with TRBJ1-1; possible D gene TRBD1, 5 bases. Germline V gene sequence: CDR1 MDHEN, CDR2 SYDVKM. This CDR3 region has 11 residues. Trimming took 6 bases from V and 11 from J, leaving 13 bases between them. This chain's CDR3 is CASRGGEVAFF. In DNA form, the CDR3 reads TGTGCCAGCAGGGGAGGGGAGGTTGCTTTCTTT.

This chain connects TRBV7-3 to TRBJ1-1; D is unclear. The germline V gene has CDR1 SGHTA and CDR2 FQGTGA. V gave up 5 bases and J gave up 11 bases, with 18 bases separating them. CDR3 length: 13 residues. The CDR3 nucleotides are TGTGCCAGCAGCGCCGGACTCCTGCCTGTGGCTTTCTTT. It codes for CASSAGLLPVAFF.

Many counts were recorded for this clonotype. The rearrangement uses TRBV7-2 and TRBJ2-3; 10 bases are shared with TRBD2. CDR1 and CDR2 from the germline V gene are SGHTA and FQGNSA. This CDR3 has 14 residues. V lost 2 bases, J lost 6 bases, and 2 bases stayed unmatched. CDR3 in amino acids: CASSLNSGGDTQYF. In nucleotides, the CDR3 is TGTGCCAGCAGCTTAAATAGCGGGGGGGATACGCAGTATTTT.